Presented here are 13 T cell receptor beta chains from one specimen sequenced in a study of technical replicates of blood from a few donors. Clones were read by immunoSEQ multiplex PCR, and TCRdb kept only the in-frame ones, dropping some. The sample lists fewer than 60,000 clones, 90% to 95% occurring once. Specimen: PBMCs. Every receptor here comes from a human donor in good health. Some clones in this sample may be carry-over from other donors' samples.

The J gene is TRBJ2-7, the V gene TRBV5-1; tentative D call: TRBD2 (7 bases). The CDR3 extends over 15 amino acids. The V gene lost 4 bases and the J gene lost 2 bases, with 16 bases spanning the gap. Germline V gene data show CDR1 as SGHRS and CDR2 as YFSETQ. DNA for the CDR3: TGCGCCAGCAGCGGGGAGGGACAAGCCACCTACGAGCAGTACTTC. Encoded protein: CASSGEGQATYEQYF.

This chain links TRBV6-1 with TRBJ2-7, with 9 bases that match TRBD2. This CDR3 comprises 14 residues. The V and J ends lost 8 bases and 2 bases, in that order; junction bases with no gene match: 7. The germline V gene has CDR1 MNHNS and CDR2 SASEGT. DNA of the CDR3: TGTGCCAGCCGTCGGACTAGCGCTCCCTACGAGCAGTACTTC. Translation gives CASRRTSAPYEQYF.

The rearrangement joins TRBV4-3 to TRBJ1-2, with 8 bases lining up with TRBD1. V lost 1 base and J lost 4; bases outside the gene matches: 2. This CDR3 has 14 amino acids. The germline CDR1 and CDR2 sequences are LGHNA and YSLEER. CDR3 in amino acids: CASSQGQGSYGYTF. The DNA of the CDR3 is TGCGCCAGCAGCCAAGGACAGGGGAGCTATGGCTACACCTTC.

The chain has TRBV5-4 and TRBJ1-2; 7 nucleotides align to TRBD1. CDR3 size: 13 residues. The trim removed 4 bases at V and 8 bases at J, leaving 8 bases unmatched. Germline CDR1 reads SGHNT; CDR2 reads YYREEE (reference sequence). CDR3 residues: CASSPWTGGGYTF. The CDR3 nucleotides read TGTGCCAGCAGCCCCTGGACAGGCGGCGGCTACACCTTC.

The CDR3 reads CASSQTGRREQYF. The CDR3 DNA reads TGTGCCAGCAGCCAGACAGGGAGGCGCGAGCAGTACTTC. The J gene is TRBJ2-7, the V gene TRBV13, with D possibly being TRBD1 (7 bases). V lost 5 bases and J lost 6, with 14 bases in between. The CDR3 is 13 amino acids. The V gene's germline CDR1 is PRHDT and CDR2 FYEKMQ (reference sequence).

The chain recombines TRBV2 with TRBJ2-1, with 7 bases matching TRBD2. With 6 bases clipped from V and 7 bases from J, the junction kept 9 bases outside the gene matches. Germline-derived CDR1 and CDR2 are SNHLY and FYNNEI. The length of the CDR3 is 14 residues. The CDR3 DNA sequence: TGTGCCAGCAGGACCGGGACTACTACGAATGAGCAGTTCTTC. It encodes CASRTGTTTNEQFF.

The CDR3 bases are TGCGCCAGCAGTGAGCCTTTCACTGAAGCTTTCTTT. Residues: CASSEPFTEAFF. The chain joins TRBV10-1 to TRBJ1-1; D not certain. Germline V gene lookup returns CDR1 WNHNN and CDR2 SYGVQD (reference sequence). The ends were cut back, 2 bases at V and 4 bases at J, with 5 bases in the middle. CDR3 size: 12 residues.

The chain joins TRBV4-3 to TRBJ1-2; perhaps TRBD1 as D (6 bases). Germline CDR1 and CDR2: LGHNA and YSLEER. This CDR3 is built from 15 residues. V was pared by 0 bases and J by 0 bases, with 8 bases between. The CDR3 coding sequence is TGCGCCAGCAGCCAAGAACAGGGAGCTAACTATGGCTACACCTTC. Protein: CASSQEQGANYGYTF.

The rearrangement joins TRBV19 to TRBJ2-5; perhaps TRBD1 as D (5 bases). Trimming left V 4 bases short and J 7 bases short, with 16 bases between. Germline V gives CDR1 LNHDA, CDR2 SQIVND (reference sequence). CDR3 size: 14 residues. The CDR3, as DNA: TGTGCCAGTAGTAAGGGGTCACCATCTTGGACCCAGTACTTC. Protein sequence: CASSKGSPSWTQYF.

V and J are TRBV19 and TRBJ1-5, with D hard to call. The CDR3 consists of 15 residues. Germline assignment: CDR1 LNHDA and CDR2 SQIVND (reference sequence). V was cut by 5 bases and J by 0 bases, with 11 bases left in between. The CDR3 reads CASSLTGYSNQPQHF. CDR3 nucleotides: TGTGCCAGTAGTCTGACGGGGTATAGCAATCAGCCCCAGCATTTT. The variable domain in full, with the rest retrieved from reference TRBV19 and TRBJ1-5, is DGGITQSPKYLFRKEGQNVTLSCEQNLNHDAMYWYRQDPGQGLRLIYYSQIVNDFQKGDIAEGYSVSREKKESFPLTVTSAQKNPTAFYLCASSLTGYSNQPQHFGDGTRLSIL.

This clone was counted a single time. The J gene is TRBJ2-3, the V gene TRBV4-3; D gene ambiguous. Per germline, CDR1 LGHNA and CDR2 YSLEER. The CDR3 has 13 residues. The V end lost 0 bases, the J end lost 3 bases, and 4 bases lay between the germline ends. CDR3 in DNA: TGCGCCAGCAGCCAAGATCGGACAGATACGCAGTATTTT. Translated: CASSQDRTDTQYF.

The chain combines TRBV7-2 with TRBJ2-7; D call uncertain. CDR1 is SGHTA and CDR2 is FQGNSA in the germline V gene. V was pared by 2 bases and J by 2 bases, with 7 bases between. The CDR3 is made up of 13 amino acids. The CDR3 bases are TGTGCCAGCAGCTTAACACAGACCTACGAGCAGTACTTC. It translates to CASSLTQTYEQYF.

This rearrangement joins TRBV6-5 to TRBJ1-2, with 8 bases lining up with TRBD1. The CDR3 has 15 residues. V was clipped by 2 bases and J by 5 bases; unmatched bases: 7. The germline CDR1 and CDR2 sequences are MNHEY and SVGAGI. CDR3 DNA sequence: TGTGCCAGCAGTTACGTGTCAGGGGGCTTTTATGGCTACACCTTC. This gives the protein CASSYVSGGFYGYTF.